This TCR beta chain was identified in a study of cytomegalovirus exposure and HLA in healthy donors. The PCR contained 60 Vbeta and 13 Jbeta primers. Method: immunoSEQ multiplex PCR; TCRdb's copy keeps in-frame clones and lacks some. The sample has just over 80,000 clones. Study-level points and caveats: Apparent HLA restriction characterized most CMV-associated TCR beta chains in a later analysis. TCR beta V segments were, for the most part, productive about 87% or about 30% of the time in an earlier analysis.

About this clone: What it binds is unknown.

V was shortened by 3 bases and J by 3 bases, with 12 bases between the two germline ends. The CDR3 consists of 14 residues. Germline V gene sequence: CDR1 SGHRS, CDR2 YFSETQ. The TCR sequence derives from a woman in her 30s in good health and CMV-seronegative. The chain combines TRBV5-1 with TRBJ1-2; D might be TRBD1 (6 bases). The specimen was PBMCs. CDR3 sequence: CASSSGAVDYGYTF. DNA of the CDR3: TGCGCCAGCAGCTCAGGGGCGGTGGACTATGGCTACACCTTC.